This T cell receptor beta chain derives from a study of cytomegalovirus exposure and HLA in healthy donors. Regarding the study as a whole: In a later analysis, DRB1 alleles had the most associated TCRs; HLA-C alleles the fewest. A later analysis linked a missense DCLRE1C variant to TCR beta V- and J-gene trimming. In a later analysis, a genetic analysis reported fewer productive-TCR N-insertions in an Asian-associated ancestry cluster than the cohort average.

On this clone: Its antigen is unknown.

The PCR had 60 Vbeta and 13 Jbeta primers. Measured with immunoSEQ multiplex PCR; TCRdb has only the in-frame clones, and not every one. This sample lists under 95,000 clones; its ten largest clones have about 4%. This CDR3 is built from 15 residues. Per the germline V gene, CDR1 is SNHLY and CDR2 is FYNNEI. V shed 5 bases and J 2 bases; nucleotides not matched to a gene: 6. The clonotype was recovered from a female donor in good health and CMV-seropositive. Specimen: PBMCs. The gene calls are TRBV2 and TRBJ1-5; 7 bases are a match to TRBD1. The CDR3 region is CASSQRQGGNQPQHF. The CDR3, as DNA: TGTGCCAGCAGTCAAAGACAGGGTGGCAATCAGCCCCAGCATTTT.